Listed below are T cell receptor beta chains from one sample, sequenced in a study of cytomegalovirus exposure and HLA in healthy donors. The protocol was immunoSEQ multiplex PCR, while the TCRdb copy is restricted to in-frame clones and leaves out a portion. The repertoire holds 160,000 or so clones, with around 83% as singletons. Sequencing was carried out using PBMCs. Receptors were obtained from a man aged 45-60 years in good health and CMV-seropositive. Both conserved end residues are part of each CDR3. Each record gives: D gene, clone size, V gene, J gene, CDR3 protein, CDR3 DNA. The D gene is left open where the match is weak. The size of a clone is reported for some rows only, either as once, few or many, or as a class for expanded clones.

TRBD2	.	TRBV27	TRBJ2-5	CASSLRGRRLAGGSQETQYF	TGTGCCAGCAGCCTACGAGGGAGGAGACTAGCGGGAGGAAGCCAAGAGACCCAGTACTTC
TRBD1	.	TRBV27	TRBJ2-2	CATSSGTGNTGELFF	TGTGCCACCTCCTCCGGGACAGGGAACACCGGGGAGCTGTTTTTT
TRBD1	.	TRBV7-9	TRBJ1-4	CASSPGQVVYEKLFF	TGTGCCAGCAGTCCCGGACAGGTTGTATATGAAAAACTGTTTTTT
TRBD2	.	TRBV7-2	TRBJ2-3	CASSLGLAGGGSDTQYF	TGTGCCAGCAGCTTGGGACTAGCGGGGGGCGGGTCAGATACGCAGTATTTT
TRBD1	.	TRBV19	TRBJ1-5	CASSTKRDRGSFGNQPQHF	TGTGCCAGTAGTACCAAACGGGACAGGGGAAGTTTTGGCAATCAGCCCCAGCATTTT
TRBD1	.	TRBV18	TRBJ2-7	CASSLDRGPSYEQYF	TGTGCCAGCTCACTCGACAGGGGGCCTTCTTACGAGCAGTACTTC
.	.	TRBV27	TRBJ1-1	CASSWGQNTEAFF	TGTGCCAGCAGTTGGGGACAGAACACTGAAGCTTTCTTT
.	.	TRBV11-1	TRBJ1-2	CASSLDGSYGYTF	TGTGCCAGCAGCTTAGACGGGAGTTATGGCTACACCTTC
TRBD2	.	TRBV6-5	TRBJ2-7	CASSRAGTNYEQYF	TGTGCCAGCAGCCGGGCCGGGACTAACTACGAGCAGTACTTC
.	.	TRBV13	TRBJ2-7	CASSSQGTGQYF	TGTGCCAGCAGCTCGCAGGGAACGGGGCAGTACTTC
TRBD2	once	TRBV10-3	TRBJ2-7	CAVSRGTAGEYEQYF	TGTGCTGTATCCCGGGGAACTGCGGGGGAGTACGAGCAGTACTTC
.	.	TRBV6-5	TRBJ2-2	CASTRGRSVTGELFF	TGTGCCAGCACCCGGGGGAGAAGCGTGACCGGGGAGCTGTTTTTT
.	.	TRBV10-3	TRBJ2-1	CAIREDREGNGQFF	TGTGCCATCCGGGAGGACAGGGAGGGGAATGGGCAGTTCTTC
.	.	TRBV9	TRBJ2-3	CASSVGGTDTQYF	TGTGCCAGCAGCGTCGGGGGCACAGATACGCAGTATTTT
TRBD1	once	TRBV5-1	TRBJ1-1	CASSFRPTGVVGEAFF	TGCGCCAGCAGCTTCCGCCCGACAGGGGTGGTCGGTGAAGCTTTCTTT
TRBD1	.	TRBV15	TRBJ2-3	CATGQDTDTQYF	TGTGCCACGGGACAGGACACAGATACGCAGTATTTT
.	.	TRBV30	TRBJ1-1	CAWSRGTEAFF	TGTGCCTGGAGCCGGGGCACTGAAGCTTTCTTT
TRBD1	.	TRBV9	TRBJ1-5	CASSAQGGPNQPQHF	TGTGCCAGCAGCGCTCAGGGGGGTCCAAATCAGCCCCAGCATTTT
.	.	TRBV7-9	TRBJ1-4	CASSLAFRGKANEKLFF	TGTGCCAGCAGCTTAGCCTTCAGGGGAAAGGCTAATGAAAAACTGTTTTTT
TRBD2	.	TRBV5-1	TRBJ2-3	CASSPGTNSRTDTQYF	TGCGCCAGCAGCCCCGGGACTAACTCCCGCACAGATACGCAGTATTTT
TRBD2	.	TRBV27	TRBJ2-3	CASRAESGGLTDTQYF	TGTGCCAGCAGGGCGGAAAGCGGGGGGCTCACAGATACGCAGTATTTT
.	.	TRBV7-2	TRBJ1-5	CASSLQQGSNQPQHF	TGTGCCAGCAGCTTACAACAGGGAAGTAATCAGCCCCAGCATTTT